The 3 T cell receptor beta chains in this list originate from one sample, sequenced in a study of CD8+ T cells in alopecia areata. Specified treatment: oral pan-JAK inhibitor, 5-10 mg twice daily. RNA was isolated and reverse transcribed to cDNA, the sequencing template. Sequencing was performed with immunoSEQ multiplex PCR; in TCRdb, only in-frame clones are kept and a portion is missing. The table lists some 220,000 clones, about 50% of them singletons. Sequencing used CD4+ T cells sorted from blood, obtained at week 4, from a patient treated with tofacitinib. These receptors were taken from a human donor with alopecia areata.

The gene calls are TRBV29-1 and TRBJ1-2; D uncertain. V shed 0 bases and J shed 2 bases, with 7 bases lying between them. Germline V gene data show CDR1 as SQVTM and CDR2 as ANQGSEA. The length of the CDR3 is 13 residues. CDR3 protein: CSVEDISNYGYTF. The CDR3 DNA is TGCAGCGTTGAAGATATCAGCAACTATGGCTACACCTTC.

The rearrangement links TRBV29-1 to TRBJ2-5; no clear D. Trimming cost V 6 bases and J 2 bases, with 10 bases left between them. CDR1 SQVTM and CDR2 ANQGSEA come from the germline V gene. This CDR3 region has 12 residues. The CDR3 loop reads CSVKTGQETQYF. The CDR3 region has the DNA TGCAGCGTCAAAACCGGGCAAGAGACCCAGTACTTC.

V and J are TRBV18 and TRBJ2-7; 9 nucleotides match TRBD1. CDR3 length: 16 residues. Per the germline V gene, CDR1 is KGHSH and CDR2 is LQKENI. V shed 2 bases, J shed 3 bases, and the junction held 8 bases outside the gene matches. The CDR3 loop is CASSPTGTGNNYEQYF. CDR3 in DNA: TGTGCCAGCTCACCAACCGGGACAGGGAACAACTACGAGCAGTACTTC.